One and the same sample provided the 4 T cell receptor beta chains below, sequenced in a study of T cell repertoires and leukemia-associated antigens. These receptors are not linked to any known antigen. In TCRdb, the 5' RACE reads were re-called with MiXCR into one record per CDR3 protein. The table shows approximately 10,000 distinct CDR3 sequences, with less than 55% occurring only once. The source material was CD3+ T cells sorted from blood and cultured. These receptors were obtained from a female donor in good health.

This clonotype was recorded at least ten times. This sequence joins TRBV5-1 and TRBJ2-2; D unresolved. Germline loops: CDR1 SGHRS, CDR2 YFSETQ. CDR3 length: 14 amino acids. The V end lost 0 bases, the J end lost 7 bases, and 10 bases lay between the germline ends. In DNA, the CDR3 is TGCGCCAGCAGCTTGGAGCCGGCTGACGGGGAGCTGTTTTTT. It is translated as CASSLEPADGELFF.

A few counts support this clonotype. CDR3 protein: CSADEGNTEAFF. The CDR3 bases are TGCAGTGCTGACGAGGGGAACACTGAAGCTTTCTTT. The chain joins TRBV20-1 to TRBJ1-1; D remains ambiguous. This CDR3 has 12 amino acids. Deletions cut 5 bases from V and 1 base from J, with 8 bases between. Germline V gene data show CDR1 as DFQATT and CDR2 as SNEGSKA (reference sequence).

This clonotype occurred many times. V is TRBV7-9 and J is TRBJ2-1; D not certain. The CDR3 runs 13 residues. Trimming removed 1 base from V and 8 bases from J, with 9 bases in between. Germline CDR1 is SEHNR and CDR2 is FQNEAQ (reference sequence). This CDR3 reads CASSLGSRDEQFF. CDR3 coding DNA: TGTGCCAGCAGCTTAGGATCTCGGGATGAGCAGTTCTTC.

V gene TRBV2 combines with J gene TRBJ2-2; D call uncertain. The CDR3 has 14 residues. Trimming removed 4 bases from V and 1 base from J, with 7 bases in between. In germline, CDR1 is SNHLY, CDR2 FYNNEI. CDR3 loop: CASSGRRNTGELFF. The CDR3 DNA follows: TGTGCCAGCAGTGGGAGAAGGAACACCGGGGAGCTGTTTTTT.